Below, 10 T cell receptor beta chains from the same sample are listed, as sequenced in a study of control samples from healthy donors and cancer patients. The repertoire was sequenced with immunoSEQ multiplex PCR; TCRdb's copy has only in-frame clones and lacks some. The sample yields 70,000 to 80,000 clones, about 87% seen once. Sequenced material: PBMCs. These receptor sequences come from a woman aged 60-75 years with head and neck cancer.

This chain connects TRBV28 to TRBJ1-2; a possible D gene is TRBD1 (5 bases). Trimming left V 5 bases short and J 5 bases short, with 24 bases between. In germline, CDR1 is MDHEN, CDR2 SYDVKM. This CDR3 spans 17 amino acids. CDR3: CASSGAARGSHQYGYTF. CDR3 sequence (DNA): TGTGCCAGCAGTGGGGCGGCACGGGGCTCCCACCAGTATGGCTACACCTTC.

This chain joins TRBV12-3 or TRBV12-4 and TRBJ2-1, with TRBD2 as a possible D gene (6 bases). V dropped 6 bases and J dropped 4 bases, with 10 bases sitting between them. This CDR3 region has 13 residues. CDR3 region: CASSQGLYNEQFF. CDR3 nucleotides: TGTGCCAGCAGCCAAGGACTATACAATGAGCAGTTCTTC.

The DNA of the CDR3 is TGCGCCAGCAGCTTGGGTGGCGGCACAGATACGCAGTATTTT. This encodes CASSLGGGTDTQYF. The chain joins TRBV5-1 to TRBJ2-3; the D is unclear. Germline V gene sequence: CDR1 SGHRS, CDR2 YFSETQ. The CDR3 extends over 14 amino acids. The ends were cut back, 0 bases at V and 1 base at J, with 6 bases in the middle.

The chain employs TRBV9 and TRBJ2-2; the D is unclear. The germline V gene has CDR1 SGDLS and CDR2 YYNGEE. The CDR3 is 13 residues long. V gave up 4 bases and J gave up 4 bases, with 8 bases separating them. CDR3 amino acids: CASSTRSTGELFF. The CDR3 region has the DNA TGTGCCAGCAGCACCCGTAGCACCGGGGAGCTGTTTTTT. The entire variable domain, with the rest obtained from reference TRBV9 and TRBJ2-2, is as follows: DSGVTQTPKHLITATGQRVTLRCSPRSGDLSVYWYQQSLDQGLQFLIQYYNGEERAKGNILERFSAQQFPDLHSELNLSSLELGDSALYFCASSTRSTGELFFGEGSRLTVL.

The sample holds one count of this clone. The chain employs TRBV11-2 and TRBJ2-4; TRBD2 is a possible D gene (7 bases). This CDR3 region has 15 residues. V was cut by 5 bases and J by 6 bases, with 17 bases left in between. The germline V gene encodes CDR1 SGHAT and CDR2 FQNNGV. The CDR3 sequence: CASSPLWGGGNIQYF. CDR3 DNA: TGTGCCAGCAGCCCGCTTTGGGGGGGCGGAAACATTCAGTACTTC.

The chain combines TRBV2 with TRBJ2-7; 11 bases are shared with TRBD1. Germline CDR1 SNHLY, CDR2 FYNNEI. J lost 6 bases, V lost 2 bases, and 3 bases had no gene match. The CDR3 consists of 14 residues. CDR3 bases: TGTGCCAGCAGTGAAAGGGACAGGGGGTTCGAGCAGTACTTC. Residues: CASSERDRGFEQYF.

The CDR3 here is CARASGSPYNEQFF. The DNA for the CDR3 is TGTGCCCGGGCTAGCGGGTCGCCCTACAATGAGCAGTTCTTC. The chain uses TRBV30 and TRBJ2-1, with 8 nucleotides matching TRBD2. CDR3 length: 14 residues. The germline gives CDR1 GTSNPN, CDR2 SVGIG (reference sequence). Unmatched junction bases numbered 8, after V lost 8 bases and J lost 2 bases. The full variable domain, with the rest looked up from reference TRBV30 and TRBJ2-1, is SQTIHQWPATLVQPVGSPLSLECTVEGTSNPNLYWYRQAAGRGLQLLFYSVGIGQISSEVPQNLSASRPQDRQFILSSKKLLLSDSGFYLCARASGSPYNEQFFGPGTRLTVL.

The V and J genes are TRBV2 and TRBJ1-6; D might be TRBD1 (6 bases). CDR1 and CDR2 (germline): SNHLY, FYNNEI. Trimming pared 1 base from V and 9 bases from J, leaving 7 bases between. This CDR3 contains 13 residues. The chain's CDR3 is CASSEDRVSPLHF. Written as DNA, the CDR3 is TGTGCCAGCAGTGAAGACAGGGTTTCACCCCTCCACTTT.

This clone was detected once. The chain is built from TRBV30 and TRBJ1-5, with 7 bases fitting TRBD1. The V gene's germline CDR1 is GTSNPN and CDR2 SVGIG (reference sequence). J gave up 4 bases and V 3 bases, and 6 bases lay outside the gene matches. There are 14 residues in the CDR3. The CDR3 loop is CAWSAPGGNQPQHF. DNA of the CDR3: TGTGCCTGGAGCGCCCCAGGGGGGAATCAGCCCCAGCATTTT.

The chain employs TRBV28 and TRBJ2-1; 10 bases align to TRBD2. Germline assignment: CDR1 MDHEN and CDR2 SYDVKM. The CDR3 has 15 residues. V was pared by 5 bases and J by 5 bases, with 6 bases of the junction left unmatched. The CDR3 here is CASSQAGGPHNEQFF. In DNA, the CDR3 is TGTGCCAGCAGTCAAGCGGGAGGGCCCCACAATGAGCAGTTCTTC.